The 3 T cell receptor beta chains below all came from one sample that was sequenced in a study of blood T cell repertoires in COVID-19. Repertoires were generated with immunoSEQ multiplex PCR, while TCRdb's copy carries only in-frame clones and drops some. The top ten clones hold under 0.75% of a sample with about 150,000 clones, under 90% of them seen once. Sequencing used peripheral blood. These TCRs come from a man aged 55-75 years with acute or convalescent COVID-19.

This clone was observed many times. The CDR3: CASSLSYGTSSGELFF. In DNA, the CDR3 is TGTGCCAGCAGTTTAAGTTACGGGACTAGTTCCGGGGAGCTGTTTTTT. This rearrangement joins TRBV27 to TRBJ2-2; 8 positions match TRBD2. Looked up from germline, CDR1 is MNHEY and CDR2 is SMNVEV (reference sequence). J was trimmed by 6 bases and V by 2 bases; bases with no gene match: 8. The CDR3 has 16 residues.

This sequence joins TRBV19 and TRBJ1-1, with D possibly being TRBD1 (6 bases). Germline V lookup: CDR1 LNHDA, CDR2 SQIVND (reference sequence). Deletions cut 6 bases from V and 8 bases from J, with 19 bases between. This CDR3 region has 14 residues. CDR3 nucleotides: TGTGCCAGTAGAACTCCCGGGACACGTAGCGAAGCTTTCTTT. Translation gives CASRTPGTRSEAFF.

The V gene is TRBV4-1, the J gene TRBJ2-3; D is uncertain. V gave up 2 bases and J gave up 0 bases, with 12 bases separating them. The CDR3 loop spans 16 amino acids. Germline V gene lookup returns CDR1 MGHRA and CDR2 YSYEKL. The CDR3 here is CASSQSIGGSTDTQYF. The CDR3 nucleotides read TGCGCCAGCAGCCAATCGATTGGCGGAAGCACAGATACGCAGTATTTT.